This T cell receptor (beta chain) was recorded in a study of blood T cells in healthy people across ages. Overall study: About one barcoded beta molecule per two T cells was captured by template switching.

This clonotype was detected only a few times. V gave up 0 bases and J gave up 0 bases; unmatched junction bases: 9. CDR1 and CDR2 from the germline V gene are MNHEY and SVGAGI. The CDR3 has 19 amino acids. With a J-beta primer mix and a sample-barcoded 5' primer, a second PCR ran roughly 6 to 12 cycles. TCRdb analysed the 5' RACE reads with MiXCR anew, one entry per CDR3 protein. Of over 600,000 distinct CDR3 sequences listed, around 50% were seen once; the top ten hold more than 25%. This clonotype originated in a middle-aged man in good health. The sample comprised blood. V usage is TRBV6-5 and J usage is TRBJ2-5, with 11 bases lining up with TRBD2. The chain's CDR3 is CASSYSRLAGLGDQETQYF. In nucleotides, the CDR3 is TGTGCCAGCAGTTACTCTCGACTAGCGGGATTGGGGGACCAAGAGACCCAGTACTTC.